This TCR beta chain was captured by sequencing in a study of blood T cell repertoires in COVID-19. Study context: Whether acute or convalescent, the COVID-19 samples came from the United States, Italy and Spain. PBMCs, B-cell-depleted T cells, or T cells provided the cDNA or gDNA that made up the material.

From germline, CDR1 is SQVTM and CDR2 ANQGSEA. CDR3 length equals 13 residues. The V end lost 6 bases, the J end lost 2 bases, and 11 bases lay between the germline ends. Original processing notes: Amplified reference gene primers provided the basis for estimating nucleated cell counts. TCRdb's copy holds only in-frame clones and misses some; the assay was immunoSEQ multiplex PCR. The DNA gave D and trimming, while V, J and clone size come from that table. The sample lists about 40,000 clones, roughly 80% seen once, with 33% in the top ten. The V call is TRBV29-1, the J call TRBJ1-5; the D is unclear. Sequencing input: peripheral blood. The source is a woman of 80 years or more with acute or convalescent COVID-19. The CDR3 nucleotides read TGCAGCGTCGCCGCGGATGGCAATCAGCCCCAGCATTTT. It encodes CSVAADGNQPQHF. The full variable domain, in which reference TRBV29-1 and TRBJ1-5 provide the parts outside the CDR3, is SAVISQKPSRDICQRGTSLTIQCQVDSQVTMMFWYRQQPGQSLTLIATANQGSEATYESGFVIDKFPISRPNLTFSTLTVSNMSPEDSSIYLCSVAADGNQPQHFGDGTRLSIL.